The 3 T cell receptor beta chains below all came from one sample that was sequenced in a study of CD8+ T cells in alopecia areata. Sequencing used cDNA as its template, made by extracting RNA and reverse transcribing it. Clones were read by immunoSEQ multiplex PCR, and TCRdb kept only the in-frame ones, dropping some. The sample has fewer than 90,000 clones, roughly 51% seen once. The sequenced sample consisted of NKG2D-high CD8+ T cells sorted from blood. The source is a human donor with alopecia areata.

Only a few counts were recorded for this clone. The chain combines TRBV6-6 with TRBJ2-7; tentatively, D is TRBD2 (5 bases). The CDR3 spans 12 residues. Germline-derived CDR1 and CDR2 are MNHNY and SVGAGI (reference sequence). V was trimmed by 10 bases and J by 2 bases, leaving 12 bases between them. The CDR3 DNA reads TGTGCCATCAGCCCGGGGACCTACGAGCAGTACTTC. It translates to CAISPGTYEQYF.

V and J are TRBV30 and TRBJ1-5; perhaps TRBD1 as D (6 bases). CDR3 length equals 13 residues. V was trimmed by 3 bases and J by 4 bases, leaving 10 bases between them. CDR1 and CDR2 (germline): GTSNPN, SVGIG (reference sequence). This chain's CDR3 is CAWSGGGNQPQHF. Written as DNA, the CDR3 is TGTGCCTGGAGCGGAGGGGGGAATCAGCCCCAGCATTTT.

The sample holds a few counts of this clone. V usage is TRBV28 and J usage is TRBJ1-1; 7 bases are a match to TRBD1. Germline V CDR1 and CDR2: MDHEN, SYDVKM. This CDR3 contains 13 residues. Losses at the gene ends were 5 bases for V and 8 bases for J; bases not matched to a gene: 8. DNA for the CDR3: TGTGCCAGCAGTCCTAGGACAGGCGTAGAAGCTTTCTTT. Its translation: CASSPRTGVEAFF.